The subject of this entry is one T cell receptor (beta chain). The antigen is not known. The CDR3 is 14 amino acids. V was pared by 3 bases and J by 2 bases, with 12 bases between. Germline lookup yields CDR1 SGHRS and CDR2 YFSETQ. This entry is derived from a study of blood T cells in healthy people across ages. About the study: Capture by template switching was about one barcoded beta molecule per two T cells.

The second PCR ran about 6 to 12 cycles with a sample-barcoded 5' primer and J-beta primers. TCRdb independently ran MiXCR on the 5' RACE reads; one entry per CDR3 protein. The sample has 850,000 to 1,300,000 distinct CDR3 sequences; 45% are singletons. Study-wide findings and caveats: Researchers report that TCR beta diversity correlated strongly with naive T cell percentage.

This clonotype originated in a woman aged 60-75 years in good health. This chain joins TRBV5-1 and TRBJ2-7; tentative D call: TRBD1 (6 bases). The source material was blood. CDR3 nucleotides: TGCGCCAGCAGCTCGGGACACCCACCCTACGAGCAGTACTTC. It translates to CASSSGHPPYEQYF.